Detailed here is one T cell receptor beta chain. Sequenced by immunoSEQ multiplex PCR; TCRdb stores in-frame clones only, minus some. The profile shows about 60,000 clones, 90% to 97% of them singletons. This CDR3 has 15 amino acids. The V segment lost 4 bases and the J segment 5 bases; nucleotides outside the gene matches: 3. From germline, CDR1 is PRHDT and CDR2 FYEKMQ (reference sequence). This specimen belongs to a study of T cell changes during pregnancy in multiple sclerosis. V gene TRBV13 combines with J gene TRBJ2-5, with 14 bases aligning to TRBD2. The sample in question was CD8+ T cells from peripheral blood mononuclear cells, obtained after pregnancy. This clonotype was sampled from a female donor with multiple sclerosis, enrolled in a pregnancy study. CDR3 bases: TGTGCCAGCAGCTCCTGGACTAGCGGGAGGGAGACCCAGTACTTC. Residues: CASSSWTSGRETQYF.